The rows below give T cell receptor beta chains drawn from one sample of a study of CD4 T cells in relation to SARS-CoV-2 and coronaviruses. The method was immunoSEQ multiplex PCR; TCRdb's version includes in-frame clones alone and lacks a portion of them. Among approximately 31,000 clones listed, around 80% were seen once. These receptors lack a known antigen. Source material: memory CD4+ T cells from PBMCs, cultured in vitro. The receptors were gathered from an adult with COVID-19. Each CDR3 is given with its conserved first and last residue. The D gene is left open where the match is weak. Size is stated for part of the rows, as once, few or many counts, or as a class when the clone is expanded.

. | . | TRBJ2-5 | TRBV20-1 | TGCAGTGCTAGTGGGGCAGGACAACGCTTGTACCAAGAGACCCAGTACTTC | CSASGAGQRLYQETQYF
. | TRBD2 | TRBJ2-2 | TRBV28 | TGTGCCAGCAGTTTATGGTCTCTAGCGGGAGGCCCCGGGGAGCTGTTTTTT | CASSLWSLAGGPGELFF
few | TRBD1 | TRBJ1-4 | TRBV5-4 | TGTGCCAGCAGCAGGGGACAGGATCCGGAAAAACTGTTTTTT | CASSRGQDPEKLFF
. | . | TRBJ2-1 | TRBV6-1 | TGTGCCAGCAGTGAAAATGAGATTGAGCAGTTCTTC | CASSENEIEQFF
once | TRBD2 | TRBJ2-4 | TRBV2 | TGTGCCAGCAGTCAACGCCTTCTAGCGGGAGGGATAAGGTCCAAAAACATTCAGTACTTC | CASSQRLLAGGIRSKNIQYF
. | TRBD2 | TRBJ2-3 | TRBV4-3 | TGCGCCAGCAGCCAAGATCTTCCTAGCGGGAGTGTAGCAGATACGCAGTATTTT | CASSQDLPSGSVADTQYF
. | . | TRBJ2-2 | TRBV18 | TGTGCCAGCTCACCACTTCCCGCTGACACCGGGGAGCTGTTTTTT | CASSPLPADTGELFF
. | TRBD2 | TRBJ2-1 | TRBV28 | TGTGCCAGCGGTAGTGGGTGGAGTAGCGGGGTGAATGAGCAGTTCTTC | CASGSGWSSGVNEQFF
. | TRBD2 | TRBJ2-7 | TRBV7-2 | TGTGCCAGCAGCTTAGATAGCTGGGGGGGGAGCTCCTACGAGCAGTACTTC | CASSLDSWGGSSYEQYF
. | TRBD2 | TRBJ2-6 | TRBV7-8 | TGTGCCAGCAGCCCACAAGCGGGAGTAAGGGCCAACGTCCTGACTTTC | CASSPQAGVRANVLTF
once | TRBD2 | TRBJ2-3 | TRBV4-2 | TGTGCCAGCAGCCAAGGGCGGGGTCTAGCGGGAGGGCCGGGCACAGATACGCAGTATTTT | CASSQGRGLAGGPGTDTQYF
. | . | TRBJ2-5 | TRBV27 | TGTGCCAGCTCCCGGGACGTTGAAGAGACCCAGTACTTC | CASSRDVEETQYF
. | . | TRBJ2-1 | TRBV6-4 | TGTGCCAGCAGCCGGGACCACACATCTTACAATGAGCAGTTCTTC | CASSRDHTSYNEQFF
. | . | TRBJ1-3 | TRBV7-9 | TGTGCCAGCAGCTTAGGGGATGCTGGAAACACCATATATTTT | CASSLGDAGNTIYF
few | . | TRBJ2-2 | TRBV23-1 | TGCGCCAGCAGTCAAATCTCGGACAGAGCGAACACCGGGGAGCTGTTTTTT | CASSQISDRANTGELFF
. | . | TRBJ1-6 | TRBV7-2 | TGTGCCAGCAGCTTTCTGGTAGCAAATTCACCCCTCCACTTT | CASSFLVANSPLHF
. | . | TRBJ2-3 | TRBV19 | TGTGCCAGTTCCCAGCAGAAGACAGATACGCAGTATTTT | CASSQQKTDTQYF
. | TRBD1 | TRBJ2-7 | TRBV2 | TGTGCCACAAAAAACCGGACAGGGGAACACGAGCAGTACTTC | CATKNRTGEHEQYF
. | TRBD2 | TRBJ2-7 | TRBV7-9 | TGTGCCAGCAGCTCAACTAGCGGCTACGAGCAGTACTTC | CASSSTSGYEQYF
. | TRBD1 | TRBJ2-6 | TRBV10-3 | TGTGCCATCAGTGCGTCCGACAGGGCTGGGGCCAACGTCCTGACTTTC | CAISASDRAGANVLTF
few | . | TRBJ1-1 | TRBV7-3 | TGTGCCAGCAGCTTAATGCGGAACACTGAAGCTTTCTTT | CASSLMRNTEAFF
. | . | TRBJ1-5 | TRBV15 | TGTGCCACCAGCCGGGACGGAAATAGCAATCAGCCCCAGCATTTT | CATSRDGNSNQPQHF
once | . | TRBJ2-3 | TRBV5-4 | TGTGCCAGCAGCCCGGGACACTACACAGATACGCAGTATTTT | CASSPGHYTDTQYF
. | TRBD1 | TRBJ2-7 | TRBV28 | TGTGCCAGCAGGCCCGGGACAGGGGGCGCCTACGAGCAGTACTTC | CASRPGTGGAYEQYF
. | TRBD2 | TRBJ2-5 | TRBV18 | TGTGCCAGCTCACCACGAGCTCTAGCGGGATTGGGGGAGACCCAGTACTTC | CASSPRALAGLGETQYF
few | TRBD2 | TRBJ2-7 | TRBV6-1 | TGTGCCAGCAGTGATTGGGGGCTAGCGGGTATCTACGAGCAGTACTTC | CASSDWGLAGIYEQYF
. | TRBD2 | TRBJ2-1 | TRBV19 | TGTGCTAGTAGGGCGGGAGAGTATAGTGAGCAGTTCTTC | CASRAGEYSEQFF
. | . | TRBJ2-5 | TRBV7-9 | TGTGCCAGCAGCTTAGCAGCTGGTCTAGCGGAGACCCAGTACTTC | CASSLAAGLAETQYF
. | . | TRBJ2-7 | TRBV5-4 | TGTGCCAGCAGCTTTGGGGGAGGGGGCTACGAGCAGTACTTC | CASSFGGGGYEQYF
. | TRBD2 | TRBJ2-7 | TRBV6-5 | TGTGCCAGCAGTTTAGCTAGCGGGAGTTACGAGCAGTACTTC | CASSLASGSYEQYF
. | . | TRBJ1-2 | TRBV5-1 | TGCGCCAGCAGCTTAGAAGGGCTTAACTATGGCTACACCTTC | CASSLEGLNYGYTF
. | TRBD2 | TRBJ2-1 | TRBV30 | TGTGCCTGGAGTAGGCGAGCGGGAGGGAACAATGAGCAGTTCTTC | CAWSRRAGGNNEQFF
. | TRBD2 | TRBJ2-5 | TRBV4-2 | TGTGCCAGCAGCCAAGGGACTAGCGGGACCCAAGAGACCCAGTACTTC | CASSQGTSGTQETQYF
. | . | TRBJ1-1 | TRBV6-6 | TGTGCCAGCAGTTACCGGACAGATGAAGCTTTCTTT | CASSYRTDEAFF
. | . | TRBJ2-2 | TRBV28 | TGTGCCAGCAGTATGGACGCTACGAACACCGGGGAGCTGTTTTTT | CASSMDATNTGELFF
. | . | TRBJ2-1 | TRBV25-1 | TGTGCCAGCAGTGATGGGCCTCGGGGGTTCTTC | CASSDGPRGFF
. | . | TRBJ2-1 | TRBV12-3/TRBV12-4 | TGTGCCAGCAGTTCTCGACAGAACAATGAGCAGTTCTTC | CASSSRQNNEQFF
. | . | TRBJ2-2 | TRBV4-3 | TGCGCCAGCAGCCAAGATTCTCCGGGGCGGGTGAACACCGGGGAGCTGTTTTTT | CASSQDSPGRVNTGELFF
. | TRBD2 | TRBJ2-3 | TRBV5-1 | TGCGCCAGCAGCTTGGGGATCAATACTAGCGGAGATACGCAGTATTTT | CASSLGINTSGDTQYF
few | . | TRBJ2-5 | TRBV7-7 | TGTGCCAGCAGCTTAGTCAGCCAAGAGACCCAGTACTTC | CASSLVSQETQYF
. | . | TRBJ2-5 | TRBV12-3/TRBV12-4 | TGTGCCAGCAGTTTAGATCCATTCCCGTACTTC | CASSLDPFPYF
. | . | TRBJ2-1 | TRBV12-3/TRBV12-4 | TGTGCCAGCAGCCCGACCGCGAGCCAGGAGCAGTTCTTC | CASSPTASQEQFF